The clone carrying this T cell receptor beta chain counts as medium-sized. No antigen is known for it. The data belong to a study of read filtering for tumor transcriptome and immune sequencing. Study in general: Among patients, under 20 were male and some 15 female, aged about 47 to 85 (mean about 71). Regarding the study as a whole: Approximately 82% of IR-seq clonotypes had a single read, yet these held 3.5% to 4.5% of reads. This fraction held mixed bone marrow immune cells after CD138-negative sorting. RNA-seq captured clonotypes less deeply and reliably than IR-seq.

This CDR3 spans 16 amino acids. With V trimmed by 5 bases and J by 0 bases, 6 bases remained unmatched. Germline V gene sequence: CDR1 LNHDA, CDR2 SQIVND (reference sequence). Molecular barcoded adaptors covering alpha/delta and beta/gamma chains were used on approximately 400 ng RNA. Each CDR3 protein is one row after TCRdb ran MiXCR on the reads. The table lists 50,000 or so distinct CDR3 sequences, roughly 12% of them singletons. Sequencing input: a population of CD138-negative cells sorted from bone marrow. The sequence derives from a donor at least 40 years old with multiple myeloma. This rearrangement joins TRBV19 to TRBJ1-5, with TRBD1 matching 8 bases. The CDR3 reads CASSPRQGASNQPQHF. The CDR3, as DNA: TGTGCCAGTAGTCCTCGCCAGGGGGCTAGCAATCAGCCCCAGCATTTT.